Below are 25 T cell receptor beta chains sequenced from a single sample in a study of T cell repertoires in cytomegalovirus infection. These TCRs are of unknown antigen specificity. TCRdb independently ran MiXCR on the reads; one entry per CDR3 protein. Of 50,000 to 60,000 distinct CDR3 sequences listed, roughly a fifth are singletons. Sequencing used CD8+ T cells from cultured PBMCs, obtained from culture after CMV antigen stimulation. The receptors originated from a human donor in good health (CMV status not recorded). Some clones in this sample may be carry-over from other donors' samples.

The chain joins TRBV28 to TRBJ2-7; tentative D call: TRBD2 (5 bases). V was cut by 1 base and J by 1 base, with 14 bases left in between. The CDR3 contains 16 residues. In germline, CDR1 is MDHEN, CDR2 SYDVKM. CDR3: CASSLSLSGNSYEQYF. The CDR3, as DNA: TGTGCCAGCAGTTTATCTCTCTCGGGGAATTCCTACGAGCAGTACTTC.

The gene calls are TRBV25-1 and TRBJ1-1; possible D gene TRBD1, 5 bases. Germline V gene sequence: CDR1 MGHDK, CDR2 SYGVNS. This CDR3 comprises 13 residues. Trimming removed 8 bases at V and 3 bases at J, with 13 bases between. The DNA of the CDR3 is TGTGCCAGCTCCCGGGGCGGATACACTGAAGCTTTCTTT. It is translated as CASSRGGYTEAFF.

This clonotype was observed a handful of times. The genes are TRBV12-3 or TRBV12-4 and TRBJ1-1, with D hard to call. V shed 3 bases and J shed 5 bases, with 16 bases lying between them. The CDR3 totals 15 residues. This chain's CDR3 is CASSFPGNLDTEAFF. The CDR3 nucleotides are TGTGCCAGCAGTTTCCCAGGAAATTTAGATACTGAAGCTTTCTTT.

The rearrangement links TRBV6-6 to TRBJ2-7; perhaps TRBD2 as D (5 bases). This CDR3 is built from 15 residues. The germline V gene encodes CDR1 MNHNY and CDR2 SVGAGI (reference sequence). The V end was cut by 7 bases, the J end by 7 bases, with 23 bases between. CDR3 region: CASNSLNEGLWEQYF. The CDR3, as DNA: TGTGCCAGCAACTCCCTGAATGAGGGTCTATGGGAGCAGTACTTC.

The chain links TRBV4-3 to TRBJ1-1; no definite D call. V was pared by 6 bases and J by 7 bases, with 12 bases between. The CDR3 sequence is 12 residues long. In germline, CDR1 is LGHNA, CDR2 YSLEER. The DNA for the CDR3 is TGCGCCAGCAGTCTCCCGGGCGGTGAAGCTTTCTTT. Its protein is CASSLPGGEAFF.

This clonotype was seen a handful of times. This chain uses TRBV5-1 with TRBJ1-4; 11 bases are shared with TRBD1. Germline V gene sequence: CDR1 SGHRS, CDR2 YFSETQ. The length of the CDR3 is 17 residues. Trimming at V came to 0 bases and at J to 7 bases, leaving 8 bases not matched to a gene. CDR3 protein: CASSLGPGQGVAEKLFF. The CDR3 DNA reads as TGCGCCAGCAGCTTGGGACCGGGACAGGGGGTCGCTGAAAAACTGTTTTTT.

V gene TRBV12-3 or TRBV12-4 combines with J gene TRBJ2-4; 12 bases map to TRBD1. The CDR3 is 16 residues long. Germline trimming cut 3 bases from V and 6 bases from J; bases unmatched to any gene: 6. CDR3 protein: CASSLWDRGRGNIQYF. CDR3 DNA: TGTGCCAGCAGTTTGTGGGACAGGGGGCGAGGAAACATTCAGTACTTC.

V usage is TRBV7-2 and J usage is TRBJ2-5; TRBD2 matches 14 bases. Germline V gene data show CDR1 as SGHTA and CDR2 as FQGNSA. The CDR3 has 17 residues. V dropped 5 bases and J dropped 2; count of bases not matched to a gene: 7. The CDR3 protein is CASSLRLAGGLQETQYF. In DNA, the CDR3 is TGTGCCAGCAGCCTAAGACTAGCGGGGGGGTTACAAGAGACCCAGTACTTC.

The chain has TRBV7-9 and TRBJ2-7, with 9 bases fitting TRBD1. The germline V gene has CDR1 SEHNR and CDR2 FQNEAQ (reference sequence). The ends lost 5 bases at V and 3 bases at J; junction bases unmatched: 11. CDR3 size: 16 residues. CDR3 loop: CASSVIRDRVYYEQYF. CDR3 bases: TGTGCCAGCAGCGTTATACGGGACAGGGTCTACTACGAGCAGTACTTC.

V and J are TRBV2 and TRBJ2-6; D is ambiguous. The CDR3 is 12 residues long. Germline CDR1 reads SNHLY; CDR2 reads FYNNEI. Trimming took off 7 bases at V and 4 bases at J, with 5 bases between the two ends. CDR3 in amino acids: CASMSGANVLTF. The CDR3 bases are TGTGCCAGCATGTCCGGGGCCAACGTCCTGACTTTC. Together with reference TRBV2 and TRBJ2-6, the CDR3 gives the full variable domain: EPEVTQTPSHQVTQMGQEVILRCVPISNHLYFYWYRQILGQKVEFLVSFYNNEISEKSEIFDDQFSVERPDGSNFTLKIRSTKLEDSAMYFCASMSGANVLTFGAGSRLTVL.

The chain uses TRBV6-2 or TRBV6-3 and TRBJ1-5; 7 bases map to TRBD1. CDR1 MNHEY and CDR2 SVGEGT come from the germline V gene. The CDR3 sequence is 14 residues long. Trimming cost V 6 bases and J 5 bases; bases outside gene matches: 7. Here the CDR3 DNA reads TGTGCCAGCAGCCCGACAGGGAGCCATCAGCCCCAGCATTTT. It yields the protein CASSPTGSHQPQHF.

Only a few counts were recorded for this clonotype. In nucleotides, the CDR3 is TGTGCCAGCAGCAACTACAGGGGCGTTGGCAATCAGCCCCAGCATTTT. Its protein product is CASSNYRGVGNQPQHF. The chain combines TRBV5-6 with TRBJ1-5, with TRBD1 matching over 7 bases. V shed 4 bases and J 2 bases; nucleotides not matched to a gene: 9. Looked up from germline, CDR1 is SGHDT and CDR2 is YYEEEE. The CDR3 is 16 residues long.

The chain joins TRBV6-1 to TRBJ1-1; D is possibly TRBD1 (5 bases). Germline V gives CDR1 MNHNS, CDR2 SASEGT. Deletions cut 4 bases from V and 3 bases from J, with 18 bases between. This CDR3 spans 16 amino acids. CDR3 DNA sequence: TGTGCCAGCAGTGGAAGCATCAGGGAGTGGGACACTGAAGCTTTCTTT. Its protein is CASSGSIREWDTEAFF.

V is TRBV5-1 and J is TRBJ1-2; maybe TRBD1 (6 bases). There are 13 residues in the CDR3. Per the germline V gene, CDR1 is SGHRS and CDR2 is YFSETQ. Trimming took 1 base from V and 4 from J, leaving 8 bases between them. Written as DNA, the CDR3 is TGCGCCAGCAGCTTGCGGGACACCTATGGCTACACCTTC. Translation gives CASSLRDTYGYTF.

J is TRBJ1-5 and V is TRBV27, with TRBD1 matching over 8 bases. CDR1 MNHEY and CDR2 SMNVEV come from the germline V gene (reference sequence). Unmatched junction bases numbered 12, after V lost 5 bases and J lost 6 bases. The CDR3 spans 16 residues. The CDR3: CASSPAGGVGSQPQHF. CDR3 DNA sequence: TGTGCCAGCAGTCCCGCAGGGGGCGTCGGCTCTCAGCCCCAGCATTTT.

The J gene is TRBJ1-1, the V gene TRBV20-1, with unresolved D. The CDR3 covers 18 residues. The V end was cut by 0 bases, the J end by 1 base, with 21 bases between. The germline CDR1 and CDR2 sequences are DFQATT and SNEGSKA (reference sequence). This CDR3 is CSARDPLQFEEANTEAFF. The CDR3 DNA reads TGCAGTGCTAGAGATCCCCTTCAGTTCGAGGAGGCGAACACTGAAGCTTTCTTT.

This sequence joins TRBV6-5 and TRBJ2-1, with TRBD2 as a possible D gene (6 bases). Trimming shortened V by 5 bases and J by 3 bases, and 17 bases separated the two germline ends. There are 16 residues in the CDR3. CDR1 and CDR2 from the germline V gene are MNHEY and SVGAGI. The CDR3 is CASSKTGGALYNEQFF. CDR3 bases: TGTGCCAGCAGTAAAACAGGAGGGGCTCTCTACAATGAGCAGTTCTTC.

The chain couples TRBV7-8 to TRBJ2-4; D is possibly TRBD1 (5 bases). Trimming pared 2 bases from V and 13 bases from J, leaving 18 bases between. Germline V gives CDR1 SGHVS, CDR2 FQNEAQ. The CDR3 spans 14 residues. The CDR3 sequence is CASSLRASGNRQYF. CDR3 in DNA: TGTGCCAGCAGCTTAAGGGCCTCCGGAAACAGGCAGTACTTC.

This chain links TRBV2 with TRBJ2-5, with a possible D match to TRBD1 (5 bases). The CDR3 runs to 14 residues. Per the germline V gene, CDR1 is SNHLY and CDR2 is FYNNEI. The ends were cut back, 7 bases at V and 1 base at J, with 13 bases in the middle. The CDR3 bases are TGTGCCAGCATTCTATCGACAGCCCAAGAGACCCAGTACTTC. This translates into CASILSTAQETQYF.

This clonotype was observed at least ten times. The chain links TRBV7-2 to TRBJ2-3; no reliable D call. Germline values: CDR1 SGHTA, CDR2 FQGNSA. The CDR3 has 14 residues. Trimming took off 6 bases at V and 1 base at J, with 11 bases between the two ends. CDR3 protein: CASSRPYRTDTQYF. CDR3 sequence (DNA): TGTGCCAGCAGTCGACCTTATCGCACAGATACGCAGTATTTT.

The chain links TRBV7-2 to TRBJ2-1; 8 nucleotides align to TRBD2. The CDR3 has 17 residues. The trim removed 4 bases at V and 7 bases at J, leaving 15 bases unmatched. Germline CDR1 reads SGHTA; CDR2 reads FQGNSA. Here the CDR3 reads CASSSSLLAGGPNEQFF. As DNA, the CDR3 is TGTGCCAGCAGCTCGTCCTTGTTGGCGGGGGGTCCAAATGAGCAGTTCTTC.

V is TRBV7-2 and J is TRBJ1-5; D is ambiguous. Deletions cut 5 bases from V and 0 bases from J, with 11 bases between. CDR3 length: 15 residues. CDR1 and CDR2 (germline): SGHTA, FQGNSA. The CDR3 region is CASSERAFSNQPQHF. Written as DNA, the CDR3 is TGTGCCAGCAGCGAGCGTGCCTTTAGCAATCAGCCCCAGCATTTT.

V and J are TRBV4-1 and TRBJ2-2; 7 bases agree with TRBD1. The germline CDR1 and CDR2 sequences are MGHRA and YSYEKL. The V gene end was trimmed by 4 bases and the J gene end by 7 bases; junction bases not matched to a gene: 15. The CDR3 is 17 residues long. CDR3 in amino acids: CASSPRGQASRNGELFF. As DNA, the CDR3 is TGCGCCAGCAGCCCCCGAGGACAGGCTTCCAGGAACGGGGAGCTGTTTTTT.

This clonotype was detected only a few times. The rearrangement links TRBV29-1 to TRBJ2-1, with D possibly matching TRBD2 (6 bases). Germline V gene sequence: CDR1 SQVTM, CDR2 ANQGSEA. CDR3 length: 13 residues. Between the trimmed V and J ends, which lost 1 base and 15 bases, there was a span of 19 bases. CDR3 nucleotides: TGCAGCGTTGAAGTGACTAGATCCTTAGGTCTGTTCTTC. Amino acid sequence: CSVEVTRSLGLFF.

The sample holds a few counts of this clonotype. The chain combines TRBV6-5 with TRBJ2-7, with D perhaps TRBD1 or TRBD2 (5 bases each). V dropped 1 base and J dropped 6 bases, with 10 bases sitting between them. The CDR3 contains 13 residues. Germline CDR1 is MNHEY and CDR2 is SVGAGI. For the CDR3, the DNA is TGTGCCAGCAGTTACTTGGGGGACGGCGAGCAGTACTTC. It yields the protein CASSYLGDGEQYF.